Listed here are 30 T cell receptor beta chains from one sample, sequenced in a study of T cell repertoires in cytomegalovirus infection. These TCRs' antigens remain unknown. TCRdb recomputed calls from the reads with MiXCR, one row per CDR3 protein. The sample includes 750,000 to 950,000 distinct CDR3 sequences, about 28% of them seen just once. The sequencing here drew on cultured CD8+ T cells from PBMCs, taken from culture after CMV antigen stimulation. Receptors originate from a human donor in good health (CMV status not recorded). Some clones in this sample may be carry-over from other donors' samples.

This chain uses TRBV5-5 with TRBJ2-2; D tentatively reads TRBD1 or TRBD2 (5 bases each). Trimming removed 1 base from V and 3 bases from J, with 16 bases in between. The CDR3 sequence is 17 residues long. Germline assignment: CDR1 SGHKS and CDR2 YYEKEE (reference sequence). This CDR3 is CASSLRPGQTDTGELFF. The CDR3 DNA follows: TGTGCCAGCAGCTTGAGGCCGGGGCAGACGGACACCGGGGAGCTGTTTTTT.

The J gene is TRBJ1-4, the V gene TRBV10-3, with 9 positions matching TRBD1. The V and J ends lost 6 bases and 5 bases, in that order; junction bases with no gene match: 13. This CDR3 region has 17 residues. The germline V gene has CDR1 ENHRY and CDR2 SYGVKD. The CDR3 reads CAISPGGQGARNEKLFF. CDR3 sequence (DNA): TGTGCCATCAGCCCCGGGGGACAGGGTGCTAGAAATGAAAAACTGTTTTTT.

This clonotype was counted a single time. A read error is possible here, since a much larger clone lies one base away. The CDR3 region has the DNA TGTGCCAGCAGCTTAGAACTAGCGGGGGCCGTTTGCACAGATACGCAGTATTTT. This codes for CASSLELAGAVCTDTQYF. This sequence joins TRBV7-2 and TRBJ2-3; 11 bases fit TRBD2. This CDR3 comprises 18 residues. V shed 1 base, J shed 1 base, and the junction held 7 bases outside the gene matches. Germline lookup yields CDR1 SGHTA and CDR2 FQGNSA.

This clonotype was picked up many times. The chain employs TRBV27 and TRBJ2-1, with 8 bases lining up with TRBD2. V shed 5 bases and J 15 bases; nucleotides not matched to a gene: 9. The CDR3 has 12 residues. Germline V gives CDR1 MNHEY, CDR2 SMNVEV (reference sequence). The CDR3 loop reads CASSLSGGNSFF. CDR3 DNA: TGTGCCAGCAGTCTCAGCGGGGGAAATTCGTTCTTC.

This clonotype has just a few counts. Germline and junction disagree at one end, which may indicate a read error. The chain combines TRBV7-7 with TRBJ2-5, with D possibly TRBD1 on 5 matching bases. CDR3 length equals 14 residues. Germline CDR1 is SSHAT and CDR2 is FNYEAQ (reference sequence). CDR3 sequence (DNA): TGTGCTAGCAGCCCAACGCCAGGGCGGGAGACCCAGTACTTC. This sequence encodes CASSPTPGRETQYF.

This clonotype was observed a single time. CDR3 sequence (DNA): TGTGCCAGCAGCAGAGGGACAGGGTATACTGAAGCTTTCTTT. Translating gives CASSRGTGYTEAFF. The chain employs TRBV7-1 and TRBJ1-1; 9 nucleotides agree with TRBD1. TRBV7-1 belongs to the ORF category, with a function that is uncertain. The trim removed 5 bases at V and 5 bases at J, leaving 6 bases unmatched. There are 14 residues in the CDR3.

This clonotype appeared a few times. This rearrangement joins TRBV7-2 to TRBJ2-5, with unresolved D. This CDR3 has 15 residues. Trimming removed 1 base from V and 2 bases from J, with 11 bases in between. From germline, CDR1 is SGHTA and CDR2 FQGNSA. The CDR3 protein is CASSLGARAQETQYF. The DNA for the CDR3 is TGTGCCAGCAGCTTAGGGGCTAGGGCACAAGAGACCCAGTACTTC.

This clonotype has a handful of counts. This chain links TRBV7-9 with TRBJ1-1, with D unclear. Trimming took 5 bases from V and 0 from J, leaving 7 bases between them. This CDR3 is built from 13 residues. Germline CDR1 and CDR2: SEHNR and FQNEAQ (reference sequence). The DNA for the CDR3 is TGTGCCAGCAGCGCAGCAATGAACACTGAAGCTTTCTTT. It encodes CASSAAMNTEAFF.

The CDR3 nucleotides are TGTGCCAGCAGCTTAGCTTCCAGGGTTGATGGAAACACCATATATTTT. Its translation: CASSLASRVDGNTIYF. The J gene is TRBJ1-3, the V gene TRBV7-8, with TRBD1 as a possible D gene (5 bases). Trimming cost V 0 bases and J 3 bases, with 12 bases left between them. CDR3 size: 16 residues. Per germline, CDR1 SGHVS and CDR2 FQNEAQ.

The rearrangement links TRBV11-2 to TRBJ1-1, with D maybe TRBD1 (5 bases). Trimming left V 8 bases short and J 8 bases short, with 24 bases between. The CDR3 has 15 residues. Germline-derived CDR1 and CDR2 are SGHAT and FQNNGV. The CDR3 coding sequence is TGTGCCAGCGGACAATACGGGGCCGTTGAGGCGGAAGCTTTCTTT. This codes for CASGQYGAVEAEAFF.

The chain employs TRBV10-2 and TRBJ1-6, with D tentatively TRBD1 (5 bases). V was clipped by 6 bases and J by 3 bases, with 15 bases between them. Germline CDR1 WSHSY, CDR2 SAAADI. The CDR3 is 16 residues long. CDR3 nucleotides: TGCGCCAGCAGGAAGGGGTACCATTTCTATAATTCACCCCTCCACTTT. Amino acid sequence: CASRKGYHFYNSPLHF.

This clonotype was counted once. The CDR3 DNA reads TGTGCCAGCAGGACCCCGATCGGGACAGGGCATGTCTACACCTTC. Translation gives CASRTPIGTGHVYTF. The chain recombines TRBV7-6 with TRBJ1-2, with 9 bases that match TRBD1. CDR3 length: 15 residues. V was clipped by 6 bases and J by 10 bases; unmatched bases: 15. From germline, CDR1 is SGHVS and CDR2 FNYEAQ.

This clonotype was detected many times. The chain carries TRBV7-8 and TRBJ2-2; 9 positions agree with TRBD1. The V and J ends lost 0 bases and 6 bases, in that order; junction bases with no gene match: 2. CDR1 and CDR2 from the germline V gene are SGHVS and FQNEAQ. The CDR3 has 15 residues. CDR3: CASSLARTGAGELFF. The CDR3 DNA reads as TGTGCCAGCAGCTTAGCCCGGACAGGGGCCGGGGAGCTGTTTTTT.

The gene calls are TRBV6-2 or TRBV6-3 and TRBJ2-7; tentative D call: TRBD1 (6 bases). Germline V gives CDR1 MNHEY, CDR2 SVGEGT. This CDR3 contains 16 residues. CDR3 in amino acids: CACSETGLQGIYEQYV. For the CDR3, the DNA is TGTGCCTGCAGCGAGACGGGTCTCCAGGGGATCTACGAGCAGTACGTC.

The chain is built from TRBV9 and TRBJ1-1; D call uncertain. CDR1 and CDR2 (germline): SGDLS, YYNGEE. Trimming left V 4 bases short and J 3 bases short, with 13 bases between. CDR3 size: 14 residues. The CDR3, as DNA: TGTGCCAGCAGCTCGTTTCGTGGGGACACTGAAGCTTTCTTT. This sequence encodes CASSSFRGDTEAFF. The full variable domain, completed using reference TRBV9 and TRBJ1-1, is DSGVTQTPKHLITATGQRVTLRCSPRSGDLSVYWYQQSLDQGLQFLIQYYNGEERAKGNILERFSAQQFPDLHSELNLSSLELGDSALYFCASSSFRGDTEAFFGQGTRLTVV.

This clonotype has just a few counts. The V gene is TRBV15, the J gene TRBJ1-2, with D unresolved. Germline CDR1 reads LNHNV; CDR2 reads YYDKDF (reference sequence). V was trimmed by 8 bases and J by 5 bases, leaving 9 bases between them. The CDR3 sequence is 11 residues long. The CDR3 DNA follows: TGTGCCACCTCTTTTAAGTATGGCTACACCTTC. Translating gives CATSFKYGYTF.

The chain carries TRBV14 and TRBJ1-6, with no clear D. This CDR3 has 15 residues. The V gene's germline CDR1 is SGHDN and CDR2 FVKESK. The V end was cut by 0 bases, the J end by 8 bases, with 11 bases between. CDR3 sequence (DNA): TGTGCCAGCAGCCAAGATCTGGACCCTTATTCACCCCTCCACTTT. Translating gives CASSQDLDPYSPLHF.

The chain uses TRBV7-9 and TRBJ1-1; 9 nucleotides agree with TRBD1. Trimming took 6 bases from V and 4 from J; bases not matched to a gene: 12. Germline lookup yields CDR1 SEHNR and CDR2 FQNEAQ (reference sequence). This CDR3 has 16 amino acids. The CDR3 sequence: CASRKPGQGLGTEAFF. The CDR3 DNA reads TGTGCCAGCAGGAAACCGGGACAGGGACTAGGCACTGAAGCTTTCTTT.

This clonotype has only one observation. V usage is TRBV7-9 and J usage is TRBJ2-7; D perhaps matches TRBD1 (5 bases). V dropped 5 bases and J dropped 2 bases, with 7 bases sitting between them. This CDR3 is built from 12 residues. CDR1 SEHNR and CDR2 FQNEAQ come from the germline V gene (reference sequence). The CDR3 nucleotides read TGTGCCAGCAGCACGGACACCTACGAGCAGTACGTC. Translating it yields CASSTDTYEQYV.

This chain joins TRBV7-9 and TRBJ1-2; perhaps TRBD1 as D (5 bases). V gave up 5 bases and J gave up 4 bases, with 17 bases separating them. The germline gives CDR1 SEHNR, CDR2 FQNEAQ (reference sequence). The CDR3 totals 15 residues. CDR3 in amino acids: CASSPRTGMLYGYTF. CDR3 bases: TGTGCCAGCAGCCCCCGAACAGGAATGCTCTATGGCTACACCTTC.

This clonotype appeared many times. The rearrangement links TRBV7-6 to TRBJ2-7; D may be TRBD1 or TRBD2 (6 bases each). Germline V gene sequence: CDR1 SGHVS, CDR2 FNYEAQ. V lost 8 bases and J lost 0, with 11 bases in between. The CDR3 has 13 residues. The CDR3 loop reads CASGGHGSYEQYF. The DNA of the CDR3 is TGTGCCAGCGGGGGGCACGGCTCCTACGAGCAGTACTTC.

CDR3 sequence: CASSEEFRWTRPEAFF. CDR3 sequence (DNA): TGTGCCAGCAGTGAAGAATTCCGATGGACACGACCTGAAGCTTTCTTT. The chain has TRBV2 and TRBJ1-1; perhaps TRBD1 as D (5 bases). Trimming took 1 base from V and 6 from J, leaving 18 bases between them. This CDR3 has 16 amino acids. CDR1 SNHLY and CDR2 FYNNEI come from the germline V gene.

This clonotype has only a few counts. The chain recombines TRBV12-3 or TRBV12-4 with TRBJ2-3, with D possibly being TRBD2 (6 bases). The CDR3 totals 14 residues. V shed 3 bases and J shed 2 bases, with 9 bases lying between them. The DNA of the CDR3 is TGTGCCAGCAGTTTTAAGCGGGCCACAGATACGCAGTATTTT. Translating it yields CASSFKRATDTQYF.

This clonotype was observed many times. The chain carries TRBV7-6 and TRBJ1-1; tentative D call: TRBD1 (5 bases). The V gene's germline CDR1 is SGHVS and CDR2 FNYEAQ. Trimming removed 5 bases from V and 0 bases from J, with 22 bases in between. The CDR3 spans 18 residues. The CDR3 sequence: CASSPYPQGRTLNTEAFF. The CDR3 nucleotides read TGTGCCAGCAGCCCCTATCCCCAGGGCCGAACGCTGAACACTGAAGCTTTCTTT.

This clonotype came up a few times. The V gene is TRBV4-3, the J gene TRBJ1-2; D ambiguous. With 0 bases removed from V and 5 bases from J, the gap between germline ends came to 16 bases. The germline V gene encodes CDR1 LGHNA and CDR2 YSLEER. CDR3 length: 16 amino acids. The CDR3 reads CASSQDSGMFHYGYTF. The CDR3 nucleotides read TGCGCCAGCAGCCAAGATAGCGGGATGTTCCATTATGGCTACACCTTC.

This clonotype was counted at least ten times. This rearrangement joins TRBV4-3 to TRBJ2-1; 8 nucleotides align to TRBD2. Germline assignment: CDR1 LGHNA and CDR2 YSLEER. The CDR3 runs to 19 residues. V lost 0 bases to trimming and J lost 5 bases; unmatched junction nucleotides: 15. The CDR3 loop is CASSQDGILGGTRDNEQFF. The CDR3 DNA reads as TGCGCCAGCAGCCAAGACGGTATTTTGGGCGGGACTAGGGACAATGAGCAGTTCTTC.

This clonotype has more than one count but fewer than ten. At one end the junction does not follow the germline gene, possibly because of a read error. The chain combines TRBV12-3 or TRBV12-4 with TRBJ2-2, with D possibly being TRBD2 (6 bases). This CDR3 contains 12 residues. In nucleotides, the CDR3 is TGCGGAGGAGGGGCGAACACCGGGGAGCTGTTTTTT. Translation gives CGGGANTGELFF.

The CDR3 DNA reads TGTGCCAGCAGCCAAGATGGGATAGGCGACAATGAGCAGTTCTTC. It translates to CASSQDGIGDNEQFF. This chain joins TRBV14 and TRBJ2-1; D remains unclear. The V gene's germline CDR1 is SGHDN and CDR2 FVKESK. The CDR3 runs to 15 residues. V was clipped by 0 bases and J by 5 bases, with 11 bases between them.

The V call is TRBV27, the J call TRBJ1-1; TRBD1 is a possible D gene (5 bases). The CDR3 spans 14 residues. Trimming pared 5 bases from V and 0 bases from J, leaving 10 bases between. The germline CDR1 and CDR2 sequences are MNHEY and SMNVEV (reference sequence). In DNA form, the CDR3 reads TGTGCCAGCAGTGGGGCAAAGATGAACACTGAAGCTTTCTTT. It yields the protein CASSGAKMNTEAFF.

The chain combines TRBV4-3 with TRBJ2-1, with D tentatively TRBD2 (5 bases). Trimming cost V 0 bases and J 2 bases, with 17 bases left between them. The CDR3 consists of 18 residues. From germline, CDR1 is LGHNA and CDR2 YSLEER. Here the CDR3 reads CASSQEDRGTAPYNEQFF. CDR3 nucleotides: TGCGCCAGCAGCCAAGAGGACCGGGGTACTGCCCCCTACAATGAGCAGTTCTTC.